These T cell receptor beta chains were read from a single sample in a study of T cell changes during pregnancy in multiple sclerosis. TCRdb's copy holds only in-frame clones and misses some; the assay was immunoSEQ multiplex PCR. The repertoire has more than 70,000 clones, 85% to 95% of them found once; the top ten carry about 2.5%. Here the sequenced sample was peripheral blood, taken before pregnancy. The receptors derive from a female donor with multiple sclerosis, enrolled in a pregnancy study. The CDR3 runs from the conserved cysteine through the conserved F or W. The D gene is left open where the match is weak. Not all rows give a size; the values are once, few, many and, for expanded clones, a class.

V gene	clone size	D gene	J gene	CDR3 DNA	CDR3 protein
TRBV14	NA	TRBD1	TRBJ2-7	TGTGCCAGCAGCCAAGAAGGGCAGGGGGCCCCTCCCTACGAGCAGTACTTC	CASSQEGQGAPPYEQYF
TRBV28	NA	TRBD2	TRBJ2-1	TGTGCCAGCAGCCCCCCTAGCGGAGTCTACAATGAGCAGTTCTTC	CASSPPSGVYNEQFF
TRBV6-4	NA	TRBD1	TRBJ2-3	TGTGCCAGCAGTGAAGGGACAGGGTTCACAGATACGCAGTATTTT	CASSEGTGFTDTQYF
TRBV2	NA	TRBD1	TRBJ1-5	TGTGCCAGCAGTGCAAGACAGGGAGATCAGCCCCAGCATTTT	CASSARQGDQPQHF
TRBV25-1	NA	NA	TRBJ2-1	TGTGCCAGCAGTTACGGGACAAAACGAGAGCAGTTCTTC	CASSYGTKREQFF
TRBV6-6	NA	NA	TRBJ2-7	TGTGCCAGCATCACCGACGGGGTCTACGAGCAGTACTTC	CASITDGVYEQYF
TRBV4-3	NA	NA	TRBJ2-1	TGCGCCAGCAGCCAAGACAGGGGATTGACGTATGAGCAGTTCTTC	CASSQDRGLTYEQFF
TRBV11-3	NA	TRBD2	TRBJ2-3	TGTGCCAGCAGCTTAGTTACTAGCGGAAATACGCAGTATTTT	CASSLVTSGNTQYF
TRBV6-5	NA	TRBD2	TRBJ2-1	TGTGCCAGCAGTTACGCCGGGACTAGCAGATATGAGCAGTTCTTC	CASSYAGTSRYEQFF
TRBV11-3	NA	TRBD2	TRBJ2-3	TGTGCCAGCAGCTACCGACTAGCGGGAGGAGTTGATACGCAGTATTTT	CASSYRLAGGVDTQYF
TRBV7-9	NA	NA	TRBJ2-5	TGTGCCAGCAGCTCGATGTTTTCCGGAGAGACCCAGTACTTC	CASSSMFSGETQYF
TRBV7-9	NA	TRBD1	TRBJ2-3	TGTGCCAGCAGCTTGACAGGGGGTGCAGATACGCAGTATTTT	CASSLTGGADTQYF
TRBV6-6	NA	NA	TRBJ2-2	TGTGCCAGCACGAGGGAGTTGAGCACCGGGGAGCTGTTTTTT	CASTRELSTGELFF
TRBV10-3	NA	NA	TRBJ2-5	TGTGCCATCAGTGATCGCGGGACGGAGACCCAGTACTTC	CAISDRGTETQYF
TRBV4-1	NA	TRBD2	TRBJ2-2	TGCGCCAGCAGCCCCCTTACGGGAGGAGTCACCGGGGAGCTGTTTTTT	CASSPLTGGVTGELFF
TRBV11-1	NA	TRBD2	TRBJ2-1	TGTGCCAGCAGCTTACCACTAGCGGGAATATATGGGAATGAGCAGTTCTTC	CASSLPLAGIYGNEQFF
TRBV4-3	NA	TRBD1	TRBJ1-3	TGCGCCAGCAGCCCTACTCTCTTGAGACAGGGTGCTAGAAACACCATATATTTT	CASSPTLLRQGARNTIYF
TRBV19	once	TRBD1	TRBJ1-5	TGTGCCAGTAGTATAGGAAGGGTCAGGGGGCGGTCCGATCAGCCCCAGCATTTT	CASSIGRVRGRSDQPQHF
TRBV25-1	NA	NA	TRBJ1-6	TGTGCCAGCAGTGTACAGGACAATTCACCCCTCCACTTT	CASSVQDNSPLHF
TRBV7-2	NA	TRBD1	TRBJ2-1	TGTGCCAGCAGCCCTAGGGACAGAAGCTCCTACAATGAGCAGTTCTTC	CASSPRDRSSYNEQFF
TRBV7-2	NA	NA	TRBJ2-5	TGTGCCAGCAGCGGAGGACAGCCCGGTGAGACCCAGTACTTC	CASSGGQPGETQYF
TRBV7-9	NA	NA	TRBJ2-2	TGTGCCAGCAGCTTTTTTGGGGGCTCGGGCACCGGGGAGCTGTTTTTT	CASSFFGGSGTGELFF
TRBV9	NA	NA	TRBJ2-1	TGTGCCAGCAGCCGCCGCCGTTGGGGGGATGAGCAGTTCTTC	CASSRRRWGDEQFF
TRBV7-9	NA	TRBD1	TRBJ1-4	TGTGCCAGCAGCTTGAGGGGGCGAGGAAAACTGTTTTTT	CASSLRGRGKLFF
TRBV7-8	NA	NA	TRBJ2-1	TGTGCCAGCACTCCCAAGCGGGTCTCCTACAATGAGCAGTTCTTC	CASTPKRVSYNEQFF